The 17 T cell receptor beta chains below all came from one sample that was sequenced in a study of blood T cells in healthy people across ages. A second PCR of about 7 to 12 cycles used a sample-barcoded 5' primer and a J-beta primer mix. TCRdb processed the 5' RACE reads anew with MiXCR; each CDR3 protein has one entry. In the table there are 790,000 or so distinct CDR3 sequences, more than 35% of which are singletons. Material: blood. Receptor source: a man older than 75 in good health.

The chain carries TRBV5-1 and TRBJ2-7; 7 bases agree with TRBD1. V gave up 1 base and J gave up 7 bases; unmatched junction bases: 11. Germline V CDR1 and CDR2: SGHRS, YFSETQ. There are 15 residues in the CDR3. CDR3: CASSLIRQGSGEQYF. The CDR3 nucleotides are TGCGCCAGCAGCTTGATTAGACAGGGATCGGGGGAGCAGTACTTC.

This sequence joins TRBV7-2 and TRBJ2-4; 8 bases align to TRBD1. V lost 5 bases to trimming and J lost 7 bases; unmatched junction nucleotides: 16. CDR3 size: 17 residues. CDR1 and CDR2 (germline): SGHTA, FQGNSA. This CDR3 is CASSLRNLGQGPNIQYF. Here the CDR3 DNA reads TGTGCCAGCAGCCTTAGAAATCTCGGACAGGGTCCGAACATTCAGTACTTC.

This rearrangement joins TRBV20-1 to TRBJ1-6, with TRBD1 identical over 8 bases. Germline loops: CDR1 DFQATT, CDR2 SNEGSKA (reference sequence). This CDR3 contains 14 residues. Trimming took 6 bases from V and 7 from J; bases not matched to a gene: 8. This chain's CDR3 is CSAPPTGVNSPLHF. CDR3 in DNA: TGCAGTGCCCCGCCGACAGGGGTGAATTCACCCCTCCACTTT.

The chain is built from TRBV15 and TRBJ2-1, with unresolved D. V lost 0 bases, J lost 8 bases, and 14 bases lay in between. The CDR3 is 15 amino acids. CDR1 is LNHNV and CDR2 is YYDKDF in the germline V gene (reference sequence). CDR3 amino acids: CATSRDSQEVDEQFF. The CDR3 DNA reads TGTGCCACCAGCAGAGATTCCCAGGAAGTCGATGAGCAGTTCTTC. The full variable domain, with the rest looked up from reference TRBV15 and TRBJ2-1, is DAMVIQNPRYQVTQFGKPVTLSCSQTLNHNVMYWYQQKSSQAPKLLFHYYDKDFNNEADTPDNFQSRRPNTSFCFLDIRSPGLGDTAMYLCATSRDSQEVDEQFFGPGTRLTVL.

The rearrangement joins TRBV19 to TRBJ2-3; 11 bases align to TRBD2. The germline CDR1 and CDR2 sequences are LNHDA and SQIVND (reference sequence). The J segment lost 5 bases and the V segment lost 5 bases, leaving 6 bases of the junction unmatched. The CDR3 has 15 amino acids. This chain's CDR3 is CASSRSLAGGDTQYF. The CDR3 DNA reads as TGTGCCAGTAGTCGGTCCCTAGCGGGAGGAGATACGCAGTATTTT.

This clonotype was observed many times. The chain carries TRBV12-3 or TRBV12-4 and TRBJ2-3, with TRBD2 as a possible D gene (6 bases). CDR3 length: 14 amino acids. V gave up 6 bases and J gave up 4 bases, with 14 bases separating them. The CDR3 reads CASSPAGSSDTQYF. Here the CDR3 DNA reads TGTGCCAGCAGCCCCGCCGGGAGTTCAGATACGCAGTATTTT.

The chain joins TRBV18 to TRBJ2-7, with D possibly being TRBD1 (5 bases). The V gene lost 1 base and the J gene lost 0 bases, with 13 bases spanning the gap. Looked up from germline, CDR1 is KGHSH and CDR2 is LQKENI. The CDR3 sequence is 16 residues long. DNA of the CDR3: TGTGCCAGCTCACCACGAAGGGGCCCTTACTCCTACGAGCAGTACTTC. Encoded protein: CASSPRRGPYSYEQYF.

The table lists this clonotype with a count of one. With a much larger clone just one base away, this may be a read error. CDR3 bases: TGCAACGTTGATGATGGGACAGGGTCCTACGAGCAGTACTTC. Protein sequence: CNVDDGTGSYEQYF. The V and J genes are TRBV29-1 and TRBJ2-7, with 9 positions matching TRBD1. This CDR3 has 14 amino acids. Germline V gene sequence: CDR1 SQVTM, CDR2 ANQGSEA.

Turning to this clonotype: Germline is not matched at one junction end, which may reflect a read error. This chain uses TRBV19 with TRBJ2-1; no firm D call. The CDR3 is made up of 14 amino acids. From germline, CDR1 is LNHDA and CDR2 SQIVND (reference sequence). Written as DNA, the CDR3 is TGTGCCAGTAGCCCGGGCCCCAACAAGGATGAGCGGTTCTTC. This gives the protein CASSPGPNKDERFF.

J is TRBJ1-6 and V is TRBV20-1; 7 bases align to TRBD1. Losses at the gene ends were 5 bases for V and 0 bases for J; bases not matched to a gene: 16. Per the germline V gene, CDR1 is DFQATT and CDR2 is SNEGSKA (reference sequence). The CDR3 sequence is 19 residues long. The CDR3 reads CSALGLSRGGSSYNSPLHF. DNA of the CDR3: TGCAGTGCTCTAGGTTTATCCAGGGGGGGTAGCTCCTATAATTCACCCCTCCACTTT.

This chain links TRBV4-1 with TRBJ2-3; D remains ambiguous. V lost 5 bases and J lost 3, with 9 bases in between. The CDR3 covers 13 residues. The germline V gene has CDR1 MGHRA and CDR2 YSYEKL. CDR3 sequence (DNA): TGCGCCAGCAGCGGACGGTTGACAGATACGCAGTATTTT. Amino acids: CASSGRLTDTQYF.

The chain is built from TRBV20-1 and TRBJ2-7; no definite D call. The V gene's germline CDR1 is DFQATT and CDR2 SNEGSKA (reference sequence). CDR3 length: 10 amino acids. V was trimmed by 3 bases and J by 7 bases, leaving 7 bases between them. CDR3 nucleotide sequence: TGCAGTGCTAGCGGCCCGGAGCAGTACTTC. Protein product: CSASGPEQYF.

In its sample, this clonotype was seen a few times. CDR3 protein: CASSLASGLTNEQFF. CDR3 bases: TGCGCCAGCAGCTTGGCCAGCGGGCTTACCAATGAGCAGTTCTTC. The genes are TRBV5-1 and TRBJ2-1, with D perhaps TRBD2 (6 bases). Per germline, CDR1 SGHRS and CDR2 YFSETQ. V lost 0 bases, J lost 6 bases, and 13 bases lay in between. This CDR3 comprises 15 residues.

This clonotype was found once. This chain connects TRBV29-1 to TRBJ2-1; D remains unclear. The CDR3 is 12 amino acids. Trimming left V 6 bases short and J 6 bases short, with 12 bases between. Germline V gene data show CDR1 as SQVTM and CDR2 as ANQGSEA. The CDR3 protein is CSVRSLFNEQFF. The CDR3 nucleotides read TGCAGCGTCCGATCCCTCTTCAATGAGCAGTTCTTC.

This clonotype was seen at least ten times. The chain uses TRBV5-1 and TRBJ2-5, with no clear D. The CDR3 loop spans 12 amino acids. Looked up from germline, CDR1 is SGHRS and CDR2 is YFSETQ. V dropped 7 bases and J dropped 5 bases, with 12 bases sitting between them. CDR3 DNA sequence: TGCGCCAGCGCCTCCCCTCCGGAGACCCAGTACTTC. Amino acids: CASASPPETQYF. Full variable domain (outside the CDR3, taken from reference TRBV5-1 and TRBJ2-5): KAGVTQTPRYLIKTRGQQVTLSCSPISGHRSVSWYQQTPGQGLQFLFEYFSETQRNKGNFPGRFSGRQFSNSRSEMNVSTLELGDSALYLCASASPPETQYFGPGTRLLVL.

This chain connects TRBV12-3 or TRBV12-4 to TRBJ2-5; D possibly matches TRBD1 or TRBD2 (5 bases each). The V gene lost 4 bases and the J gene lost 2 bases, with 14 bases spanning the gap. The CDR3 runs 15 residues. The CDR3 DNA reads as TGTGCCAGCAGTTCCCGGGACGAGCCTCAAGAGACCCAGTACTTC. This gives the protein CASSSRDEPQETQYF.

This clonotype was counted only a few times. The junction differs from germline at one of its ends, possibly a read error. The chain links TRBV7-7 to TRBJ2-5; maybe TRBD2 (7 bases). This CDR3 spans 14 amino acids. The germline gives CDR1 SSHAT, CDR2 FNYEAQ (reference sequence). CDR3 DNA sequence: TGTGCTAGCAGCTTTCAAGCGGGACAAGGGACCCAGTACTTC. Its protein is CASSFQAGQGTQYF.